One sample yielded the 9 T cell receptor beta chains listed below, sequenced in a study of Ad26.COV2.S vaccination and SARS-CoV-2 variants. This table comes from immunoSEQ multiplex PCR, and its TCRdb copy is limited to in-frame clones, with some not included. The sample records hundreds of thousands of clones, around nine tenths being singletons. Treatment defined: some 19 received Ad26.COV2.S at low or high dose, single or two shots; five or six received placebo; per-sample allocation not given. Day 63 following the first vaccine or placebo injection was when the samples were taken. This specimen consisted of peripheral blood, obtained in a trial of Ad26.COV2.S vaccine versus placebo. These receptors all come from a person aged 18 to 65 who received the Ad26.COV2.S COVID-19 vaccine or a placebo.

The chain links TRBV7-8 to TRBJ1-1; D not resolved. V dropped 1 base and J dropped 4 bases, with 7 bases sitting between them. This CDR3 comprises 13 residues. Per germline, CDR1 SGHVS and CDR2 FQNEAQ. The CDR3 region has the DNA TGTGCCAGCAGCTTAGTGACCGGCACTGAAGCTTTCTTT. Translation: CASSLVTGTEAFF.

This chain links TRBV7-2 with TRBJ2-7, with a tentative D call TRBD1 (5 bases). Trimming left V 4 bases short and J 3 bases short, with 13 bases between. Germline V gene sequence: CDR1 SGHTA, CDR2 FQGNSA. The CDR3 extends over 14 amino acids. This CDR3 is CASSSLVDSYEQYF. The CDR3 DNA reads as TGTGCCAGCAGCTCTTTAGTCGACAGCTACGAGCAGTACTTC. The variable domain in full, completed from reference TRBV7-2 and TRBJ2-7, reads GAGVSQSPSNKVTEKGKDVELRCDPISGHTALYWYRQSLGQGLEFLIYFQGNSAPDKSGLPSDRFSAERTGGSVSTLTIQRTQQEDSAVYLCASSSLVDSYEQYFGPGTRLTVT.

This chain joins TRBV6-5 and TRBJ1-2, with D possibly matching TRBD1 (6 bases). CDR1 MNHEY and CDR2 SVGAGI come from the germline V gene. The CDR3 loop spans 14 amino acids. Between the trimmed V and J ends, which lost 5 bases and 8 bases, there was a span of 18 bases. The CDR3 here is CASSRGIGPDGYTF. CDR3 sequence (DNA): TGTGCCAGCAGTAGGGGGATTGGTCCGGACGGCTACACCTTC.

The V gene is TRBV12-3 or TRBV12-4, the J gene TRBJ2-7; 7 bases are shared with TRBD1. V was clipped by 5 bases and J by 4 bases; unmatched bases: 2. The CDR3 is 12 amino acids. This CDR3 reads CASSQDRYEQYF. The CDR3 region has the DNA TGTGCCAGCAGTCAGGACAGGTACGAGCAGTACTTC.

DNA for the CDR3: TGTGCCAGCAGTGAAACTAGGCAGCGGGCAGGAGGAAACACCATATATTTT. Translated: CASSETRQRAGGNTIYF. This chain links TRBV25-1 with TRBJ1-3; D is undetermined. V was cut by 2 bases and J by 4 bases, with 18 bases left in between. The germline V gene has CDR1 MGHDK and CDR2 SYGVNS. CDR3 size: 17 residues.

V is TRBV7-6 and J is TRBJ1-5; 8 bases are shared with TRBD1. Germline CDR1 reads SGHVS; CDR2 reads FNYEAQ. V trimming: 3 bases; J trimming: 6 bases; junction bases outside the gene matches: 7. The CDR3 contains 15 residues. The chain's CDR3 is CASSFGQGAGQPQHF. The CDR3 DNA is TGTGCCAGCAGCTTTGGGCAGGGGGCTGGTCAGCCCCAGCATTTT.

This clone was seen just once. The chain carries TRBV28 and TRBJ2-1; D uncertain. V lost 5 bases and J lost 4, with 9 bases in between. There are 13 residues in the CDR3. Germline V gene data show CDR1 as MDHEN and CDR2 as SYDVKM. CDR3 sequence (DNA): TGTGCCAGCAGTAGACCAGTTTACAATGAGCAGTTCTTC. Its translation is CASSRPVYNEQFF.

This sequence joins TRBV6-5 and TRBJ2-7, with 7 nucleotides matching TRBD1. Unmatched junction bases numbered 6, after V lost 6 bases and J lost 1 base. The V gene's germline CDR1 is MNHEY and CDR2 SVGAGI. The CDR3 loop spans 14 amino acids. CDR3 residues: CASSLDRESYEQYF. The CDR3 nucleotides are TGTGCCAGCAGCCTCGACAGGGAATCCTACGAGCAGTACTTC.

Worth noting for this clone: Other DNA sequences within the sample encode an identical CDR3. J is TRBJ2-5 and V is TRBV4-2; 10 nucleotides agree with TRBD2. The germline gives CDR1 LGHNA, CDR2 YNFKEQ. The V gene end was trimmed by 0 bases and the J gene end by 0 bases; junction bases not matched to a gene: 4. This CDR3 contains 17 residues. The CDR3 DNA reads TGTGCCAGCAGCCAAGATCCGGGACTAGCGTACCAAGAGACCCAGTACTTC. Residues: CASSQDPGLAYQETQYF.